A single sample gave rise to the 20 T cell receptor beta chains below, sequenced in a study of T cells after yellow fever vaccination. MiXCR, run by TCRdb on the 5' RACE reads, gives a single entry per CDR3 protein. The table includes hundreds of thousands of distinct CDR3 sequences, about 12% detected once. The material sequenced was PBMCs, taken on the day of the yellow fever booster vaccination. The source is a young man who received the YFV17D yellow fever vaccine.

There are a few counts of this clonotype. The V and J genes are TRBV5-1 and TRBJ2-3; D may be TRBD1 (7 bases). The ends were cut back, 1 base at V and 2 bases at J, with 17 bases in the middle. Per germline, CDR1 SGHRS and CDR2 YFSETQ. The CDR3 extends over 17 amino acids. The CDR3 bases are TGCGCCAGCAGCTTGCCAGGGGGAGGTCTGATCACAGATACGCAGTATTTT. This sequence encodes CASSLPGGGLITDTQYF. Full variable domain (rest looked up from reference TRBV5-1 and TRBJ2-3): KAGVTQTPRYLIKTRGQQVTLSCSPISGHRSVSWYQQTPGQGLQFLFEYFSETQRNKGNFPGRFSGRQFSNSRSEMNVSTLELGDSALYLCASSLPGGGLITDTQYFGPGTRLTVL.

This clonotype turned up a few times. This chain connects TRBV11-2 to TRBJ2-7, with D perhaps matching TRBD1 (6 bases). The V gene lost 5 bases and the J gene lost 4 bases, with 12 bases spanning the gap. CDR1 and CDR2 from the germline V gene are SGHAT and FQNNGV. The CDR3 has 13 residues. CDR3 in amino acids: CASSPGQLYEQYF. The CDR3 DNA follows: TGTGCCAGCAGCCCCGGACAGTTGTACGAGCAGTACTTC.

The rearrangement joins TRBV4-2 to TRBJ1-4, with 10 bases fitting TRBD1. The germline CDR1 and CDR2 sequences are LGHNA and YNFKEQ. This CDR3 has 16 amino acids. V gave up 0 bases and J gave up 5 bases; unmatched junction bases: 3. In nucleotides, the CDR3 is TGTGCCAGCAGCCAAGACCGGGGACAGGGGAATGAAAAACTGTTTTTT. Protein: CASSQDRGQGNEKLFF.

This clonotype was seen only a few times. V gene TRBV4-3 combines with J gene TRBJ2-3, with TRBD2 identical over 13 bases. CDR1 LGHNA and CDR2 YSLEER come from the germline V gene. J lost 1 base, V lost 3 bases, and 4 bases had no gene match. The CDR3 has 17 residues. The CDR3 DNA sequence: TGCGCCAGCAGCCAGGGGACTAGCGGGATTCGCACAGATACGCAGTATTTT. This sequence encodes CASSQGTSGIRTDTQYF.

There are a few counts of this clonotype. Here the CDR3 reads CATDSGRLTDTQYF. CDR3 nucleotides: TGTGCCACCGATAGCGGGAGACTCACAGATACGCAGTATTTT. This chain joins TRBV6-1 and TRBJ2-3; 9 bases are a match to TRBD2. The germline gives CDR1 MNHNS, CDR2 SASEGT. V trimming: 10 bases; J trimming: 2 bases; junction bases outside the gene matches: 7. The CDR3 runs to 14 residues.

The rearrangement uses TRBV20-1 and TRBJ2-2; D not resolved. Trimming took off 2 bases at V and 7 bases at J, with 11 bases between the two ends. CDR1 is DFQATT, CDR2 SNEGSKA, per germline (reference sequence). The CDR3 is made up of 13 amino acids. In nucleotides, the CDR3 is TGCAGTGCTAGACGCCCGGTTGGCGGGGAGCTGTTTTTT. It encodes CSARRPVGGELFF.

V usage is TRBV20-1 and J usage is TRBJ2-3, with D perhaps matching TRBD2 (5 bases). V lost 3 bases, J lost 4 bases, and 14 bases lay in between. This CDR3 comprises 14 residues. The germline V gene encodes CDR1 DFQATT and CDR2 SNEGSKA (reference sequence). CDR3: CSARGRPGADTQYF. The CDR3 DNA is TGCAGTGCTAGGGGCAGACCCGGGGCAGATACGCAGTATTTT.

Only one count was recorded for this clonotype. The chain employs TRBV6-2 or TRBV6-3 and TRBJ1-3; D ambiguous. Trimming removed 2 bases from V and 0 bases from J, with 11 bases in between. The germline CDR1 and CDR2 sequences are MNHEY and SVGEGT. CDR3 length equals 16 residues. CDR3 sequence (DNA): TGTGCCAGCAGTTACGCACCGACGGGCTCTGGAAACACCATATATTTT. It is translated as CASSYAPTGSGNTIYF.

In its sample, this clonotype was seen a few times. The gene calls are TRBV30 and TRBJ2-1; D not resolved. CDR3 length: 15 residues. Germline CDR1 reads GTSNPN; CDR2 reads SVGIG (reference sequence). The V end was cut by 0 bases, the J end by 0 bases, with 9 bases between. CDR3 in amino acids: CAWSVKPSSYNEQFF. The CDR3 DNA sequence: TGTGCCTGGAGTGTAAAGCCCTCCTCCTACAATGAGCAGTTCTTC.

The chain joins TRBV4-3 to TRBJ2-7; D is uncertain. V lost 1 base to trimming and J lost 5 bases, with 12 bases between them. The CDR3 has 14 residues. CDR1 and CDR2 from the germline V gene are LGHNA and YSLEER. The CDR3 DNA reads as TGCGCCAGCAGCCAAGGAAACGGCGTAAACGAGCAGTACTTC. Translated, it gives CASSQGNGVNEQYF.

This clonotype was detected many times. CDR3 amino acids: CSVSEGGETQYF. CDR3 sequence (DNA): TGCAGCGTTTCCGAGGGCGGGGAGACCCAGTACTTC. The chain is built from TRBV29-1 and TRBJ2-5; possible D gene TRBD2, 5 bases. Germline values: CDR1 SQVTM, CDR2 ANQGSEA. Trimming shortened V by 5 bases and J by 5 bases, and 12 bases separated the two germline ends. This CDR3 comprises 12 residues.

V gene TRBV18 combines with J gene TRBJ2-3; D remains ambiguous. The CDR3 runs 13 residues. The germline CDR1 and CDR2 sequences are KGHSH and LQKENI. The germline V and J ends were trimmed by 0 bases and 6 bases, with 7 bases remaining between them. This CDR3 reads CASSPPSVDTQYF. CDR3 bases: TGTGCCAGCTCACCACCGTCAGTCGATACGCAGTATTTT.

This clonotype was counted a few times. The J gene is TRBJ2-3, the V gene TRBV20-1; tentatively, D is TRBD1 (5 bases). The germline CDR1 and CDR2 sequences are DFQATT and SNEGSKA (reference sequence). The CDR3 totals 12 residues. In DNA, the CDR3 is TGCAGCGAAGTGGGGCAGACAGATACGCAGTATTTT. It translates to CSEVGQTDTQYF.

This clonotype was recorded a few times. This sequence joins TRBV19 and TRBJ2-3; D possibly matches TRBD1 or TRBD2 (5 bases each). Looked up from germline, CDR1 is LNHDA and CDR2 is SQIVND (reference sequence). The CDR3 covers 15 residues. Trimming stripped 9 bases from V and 4 bases from J, with 20 bases between. The DNA for the CDR3 is TGTGCCAGCGGGACCTGGGGGTTCGAGGCAGATACGCAGTATTTT. Translated, it gives CASGTWGFEADTQYF.

This clonotype appeared a few times. J is TRBJ1-1 and V is TRBV20-1; D may be TRBD1 (6 bases). CDR1 and CDR2 (germline): DFQATT, SNEGSKA (reference sequence). The CDR3 has 14 amino acids. Trimming took 5 bases from V and 5 from J, leaving 18 bases between them. This CDR3 reads CSAGANTGWTEAFF. The CDR3 bases are TGCAGTGCTGGAGCCAATACAGGGTGGACTGAAGCTTTCTTT.

This clonotype was counted only a few times. V usage is TRBV6-1 and J usage is TRBJ2-1, with D perhaps matching TRBD2 (6 bases). This CDR3 comprises 16 residues. V was trimmed by 6 bases and J by 4 bases, leaving 19 bases between them. Germline CDR1 MNHNS, CDR2 SASEGT. CDR3 nucleotides: TGTGCCAGCAGCCAAGCCAGGGACTGGGGATACAATGAGCAGTTCTTC. It encodes CASSQARDWGYNEQFF.

This rearrangement joins TRBV28 to TRBJ2-1, with TRBD1 as a possible D gene (6 bases). Between the trimmed V and J ends, which lost 8 bases and 4 bases, there was a span of 18 bases. The germline gives CDR1 MDHEN, CDR2 SYDVKM. The CDR3 has 15 residues. In DNA, the CDR3 is TGTGCCAGCTTCTCCCCCGGACAGTCGTACAATGAGCAGTTCTTC. Its protein product is CASFSPGQSYNEQFF.

This clonotype came up a few times. This chain uses TRBV7-2 with TRBJ2-1; no clear D. This CDR3 spans 14 amino acids. The ends were cut back, 0 bases at V and 7 bases at J, with 10 bases in the middle. Germline V gene data show CDR1 as SGHTA and CDR2 as FQGNSA. The CDR3 region has the DNA TGTGCCAGCAGCTTAGCCCCCCGGTGGAATGAGCAGTTCTTC. Translation gives CASSLAPRWNEQFF.

This clonotype was counted between two and nine times. In DNA, the CDR3 is TGTGCCACCAGTGACCTTACCAGAGCGACCGGGGAGCTGTTTTTT. Translation: CATSDLTRATGELFF. The chain joins TRBV24-1 to TRBJ2-2; D not resolved. The germline CDR1 and CDR2 sequences are KGHDR and SFDVKD. V lost 4 bases and J lost 5, with 13 bases in between. The length of the CDR3 is 15 residues.

Only a few counts were recorded for this clonotype. This chain links TRBV9 with TRBJ2-1; D remains ambiguous. Germline V gene lookup returns CDR1 SGDLS and CDR2 YYNGEE. Trimming pared 8 bases from V and 8 bases from J, leaving 2 bases between. The CDR3 is made up of 8 amino acids. The DNA for the CDR3 is TGTGCCAGGTATGAGCAGTTCTTC. Translation gives CARYEQFF.